One and the same sample provided the 12 T cell receptor beta chains below, sequenced in a study of blood T cells in healthy people across ages. A J-beta primer mix and a sample-barcoded 5' primer were used in a second PCR of roughly 7 to 12 cycles. One entry per CDR3 protein, called by TCRdb with MiXCR from the 5' RACE reads. The sample lists some 760,000 distinct CDR3 sequences; 20% to 25% were seen once. These data also formed part of another study, on T cells of mothers and their children.

Sample: blood. The receptors stem from a boy aged 10-17 years in good health.

The CDR3 DNA is TGTGCCAGCCGACAAATTGGCAGATCCGAAAAACTGTTTTTT. Protein product: CASRQIGRSEKLFF. The chain is built from TRBV6-5 and TRBJ1-4, with unresolved D. V dropped 8 bases and J dropped 8 bases, with 18 bases sitting between them. CDR3 size: 14 residues. CDR1 is MNHEY, CDR2 SVGAGI, per germline.

The chain combines TRBV10-3 with TRBJ2-3, with D hard to call. There are 17 residues in the CDR3. From germline, CDR1 is ENHRY and CDR2 SYGVKD. Trimming took 0 bases from V and 0 from J, leaving 13 bases between them. The CDR3 bases are TGTGCCATCAGTGAGTCTCTCGGCAGCCCAAGCACAGATACGCAGTATTTT. The encoded protein is CAISESLGSPSTDTQYF.

This clonotype was found a few times. This CDR3 is missing its conserved last phenylalanine or tryptophan, likely due to a read error. The gene calls are TRBV28 and TRBJ1-3, with TRBD1 as a possible D gene (6 bases). This CDR3 is 18 amino acids long. Trimming cost V 1 base and J 0 bases, with 16 bases left between them. Germline loops: CDR1 MDHEN, CDR2 SYDVKM. CDR3: CASSLSTGWGTSGNTIYV. In DNA form, the CDR3 reads TGTGCCAGCAGTTTATCGACAGGATGGGGGACCTCTGGAAACACCATATATGTT.

The chain couples TRBV2 to TRBJ2-1; no reliable D call. This CDR3 is 12 amino acids long. Germline CDR1 SNHLY, CDR2 FYNNEI. Trimming removed 2 bases from V and 8 bases from J, with 7 bases in between. CDR3 sequence: CASSERLDEQFF. The CDR3 bases are TGTGCCAGCAGTGAACGGCTCGATGAGCAGTTCTTC.

As for this clonotype: One end of the junction is discordant with germline, which a read error may explain. This chain connects TRBV11-2 to TRBJ2-5, with D possibly TRBD1 on 5 matching bases. The better agreement between TRBJ2-7 and the DNA end casts doubt on the J call. The CDR3 loop spans 14 amino acids. From germline, CDR1 is SGHAT and CDR2 FQNNGV. DNA for the CDR3: TGTACCAGCAGCTTTATAACAGGCGCCTACGAGCAGTACTTC. Protein sequence: CTSSFITGAYEQYF.

The chain carries TRBV20-1 and TRBJ1-1; D not certain. Germline CDR1 is DFQATT and CDR2 is SNEGSKA (reference sequence). The CDR3 is 13 residues long. The CDR3: CSSNLGGNTEAFF. In DNA form, the CDR3 reads TGCAGCTCGAATTTGGGAGGGAACACTGAAGCTTTCTTT.

The J gene is TRBJ1-4, the V gene TRBV10-3; 7 bases agree with TRBD1. The V and J ends lost 3 bases and 5 bases, in that order; junction bases with no gene match: 3. Germline V lookup: CDR1 ENHRY, CDR2 SYGVKD. The CDR3 spans 14 residues. DNA for the CDR3: TGTGCCATCAGTGAAGACAGGGTGAATGAAAAACTGTTTTTT. Its protein is CAISEDRVNEKLFF.

The V gene is TRBV5-1, the J gene TRBJ2-5; possibly TRBD2 for D (5 bases). The J call is doubtful: the DNA matches TRBJ2-7 better. There are 14 residues in the CDR3. The V gene's germline CDR1 is SGHRS and CDR2 YFSETQ. CDR3 region: CASSFEDWTYEQYF. Here the CDR3 DNA reads TGCGCCAGCAGCTTTGAGGACTGGACCTACGAGCAGTACTTC.

The V gene is TRBV15, the J gene TRBJ1-1; no clear D. V was pared by 0 bases and J by 6 bases, with 5 bases between. The CDR3 totals 12 residues. Germline CDR1 and CDR2: LNHNV and YYDKDF (reference sequence). The CDR3 sequence: CATSRDGSEAFF. The CDR3 nucleotides read TGTGCCACCAGCAGAGACGGGTCTGAAGCTTTCTTT.

The chain uses TRBV7-2 and TRBJ2-7; 8 nucleotides align to TRBD1. CDR1 is SGHTA, CDR2 FQGNSA, per germline. J was trimmed by 4 bases and V by 4 bases; bases with no gene match: 9. The CDR3 is made up of 15 amino acids. The chain's CDR3 is CASSSRQGNLYEQYF. Written as DNA, the CDR3 is TGTGCCAGCAGCTCCCGACAGGGGAACCTTTACGAGCAGTACTTC.

This clonotype showed up just a few times. V is TRBV20-1 and J is TRBJ1-4, with D unclear. Per germline, CDR1 DFQATT and CDR2 SNEGSKA (reference sequence). The V end lost 0 bases, the J end lost 2 bases, and 13 bases lay between the germline ends. The CDR3 loop spans 16 amino acids. Here the CDR3 reads CSARDPRVGTNEKLFF. The DNA for the CDR3 is TGCAGTGCTAGAGATCCGAGGGTAGGGACTAATGAAAAACTGTTTTTT.

The J gene is TRBJ2-1, the V gene TRBV7-9; TRBD2 matches 9 bases. The V gene's germline CDR1 is SEHNR and CDR2 FQNEAQ (reference sequence). V shed 0 bases, J shed 8 bases, and the junction held 8 bases outside the gene matches. This CDR3 comprises 16 residues. CDR3 coding DNA: TGTGCCAGCAGCTTAGCGCGCGGGGGGGCCGTCCATGAGCAGTTCTTC. Translation gives CASSLARGGAVHEQFF.